The sequence of this T cell receptor (beta chain) was determined in a study of beta chain features in type 1 diabetes. Unmatched junction bases numbered 10, after V lost 4 bases and J lost 2 bases. Germline lookup yields CDR1 SGHVS and CDR2 FNYEAQ. This CDR3 comprises 18 residues. Whole-study findings and limits: TCRB CDR3s were moderately but significantly shorter in Type 1 diabetes patients in all four CD4+ subsets. The naive, central memory and Treg TCRB repertoires showed an apparent similarity that was greater among patients than among healthy donors.

This clone was seen only a few times. Antigen: not known. Of the isolated RNA, all was reverse transcribed, and so the sequenced material was expressed TCRB transcripts. Generated by immunoSEQ multiplex PCR, the TCRdb table keeps only in-frame clones and is missing some. The sample carries some 370,000 clones, over 8.5% recorded once. CD4+ cells of the naive, central memory, regulatory and stem cell-like memory types were sorted via CD45RO/CCR7/CD25/CD127/CD95/CD27. This chain uses TRBV7-6 with TRBJ2-6, with 8 nucleotides matching TRBD1. The specimen was central memory CD4+ T cells from blood. This TCR derives from a man aged 30 to 45 with type 1 diabetes. CDR3 DNA sequence: TGTGCCAGCAGCTCTGCTAGTTCACAGGGGGCTGGGGCCAACGTCCTGACTTTC. As protein: CASSSASSQGAGANVLTF.